These T cell receptor beta chains were read from a single sample in a study of T cell responses to AZD1222 COVID-19 vaccine. Produced via immunoSEQ multiplex PCR; TCRdb's table is partial and in-frame only. The profile shows some 130,000 clones, around nine tenths of them singletons. The sample consisted of peripheral blood, taken on day 0 of AZD1222 vaccination. The receptors were gathered from an adult in good health. Each CDR3 is given with its conserved first and last residue. D genes are given only for firm matches. Size values are once, few and many counts, or a class for expanded clones, and some rows have none.

j_call v_call clone_size d_call cdr3_aa cdr3_nt
TRBJ2-7 TRBV5-6 . . CASSSPWVRHEQYF TGTGCCAGCAGCTCCCCATGGGTTAGGCACGAGCAGTACTTC
TRBJ1-3 TRBV11-1 . . CASTSGILGNTIYF TGTGCCAGCACGTCGGGGATCTTGGGAAACACCATATATTTT
TRBJ2-7 TRBV6-1 . TRBD1 CASSEGSGTGYEQYF TGTGCCAGCAGCGAAGGCTCCGGGACAGGCTACGAGCAGTACTTC
TRBJ1-1 TRBV7-9 once TRBD1 CASSSNRGGAFF TGTGCCAGCAGCTCCAACAGGGGAGGAGCTTTCTTT
TRBJ1-1 TRBV5-1 . . CASSPRQNRIMNTEAFF TGCGCCAGCAGCCCAAGACAAAACAGAATAATGAACACTGAAGCTTTCTTT
TRBJ2-7 TRBV19 . TRBD2 CASSGPSGSWEQYF TGTGCCAGTAGTGGTCCTAGCGGGAGTTGGGAGCAGTACTTC
TRBJ1-5 TRBV19 . TRBD1 CASKDRANQPQHF TGTGCCAGTAAGGACAGGGCAAATCAGCCCCAGCATTTT
TRBJ2-1 TRBV4-2 . TRBD2 CASSPGGNSYNEQFF TGTGCCAGCAGCCCGGGAGGGAATTCCTACAATGAGCAGTTCTTC
TRBJ1-2 TRBV2 once TRBD1 CASSVARGDYGYTF TGTGCCAGCAGTGTAGCCAGGGGGGACTATGGCTACACCTTC
TRBJ1-3 TRBV7-6 . . CASSLKRGNTIYF TGTGCCAGCAGCTTAAAGAGGGGAAACACCATATATTTT
TRBJ2-3 TRBV29-1 few TRBD2 CSVEAPFGGSNFPPPDTQYF TGCAGCGTTGAAGCCCCCTTTGGCGGGAGTAATTTTCCCCCCCCAGATACGCAGTATTTT
TRBJ2-1 TRBV12-3/TRBV12-4 once TRBD1 CASSRTGSQFF TGTGCCAGCAGCCGGACAGGCTCCCAGTTCTTC
TRBJ2-3 TRBV5-5 . . CASSLARAGGLTVGTDTQYF TGTGCCAGCAGCTTGGCCAGGGCAGGGGGACTCACCGTCGGCACAGATACGCAGTATTTT
TRBJ2-5 TRBV13 . . CASSLRGQETQYF TGTGCCAGCAGCTTACGGGGACAAGAGACCCAGTACTTC
TRBJ2-7 TRBV28 . . CASSFPGGGEQYF TGTGCCAGCAGTTTCCCAGGGGGGGGTGAGCAGTACTTC
TRBJ1-1 TRBV27 . TRBD1 CASSFLRWDRRGNTEAFF TGTGCCAGCAGTTTCCTCCGATGGGACAGAAGAGGGAACACTGAAGCTTTCTTT
TRBJ1-1 TRBV7-9 once . CASSPVIHILNTEAFF TGTGCCAGCAGCCCAGTGATACACATTTTGAACACTGAAGCTTTCTTT
TRBJ1-2 TRBV28 . . CASSLPTPLYGYTF TGTGCCAGCAGTTTACCTACCCCCCTATATGGCTACACCTTC
TRBJ1-2 TRBV6-5 . . CATVSGQLYGYTF TGTGCCACAGTTTCTGGACAGCTCTATGGCTACACCTTC
TRBJ2-1 TRBV2 . . CASSLGSNRGNEQFF TGTGCCAGCAGCTTAGGGTCCAACCGGGGCAATGAGCAGTTCTTC
TRBJ1-2 TRBV6-2/TRBV6-3 . TRBD1 CASTPRGTGPRGYTF TGTGCCAGCACCCCTCGCGGGACAGGCCCCCGTGGCTACACCTTC
TRBJ2-3 TRBV14 . TRBD1 CASSQRPQGADTQYF TGTGCCAGCAGCCAACGACCCCAGGGGGCAGATACGCAGTATTTT
TRBJ2-2 TRBV19 once . CASTATANTGELFF TGTGCCAGTACAGCAACCGCGAACACCGGGGAGCTGTTTTTT
TRBJ1-3 TRBV7-9 . TRBD1 CASSSSPDRSGNTIYF TGTGCCAGCAGCTCGAGCCCGGACAGGTCTGGAAACACCATATATTTT
TRBJ2-6 TRBV5-1 . . CASSLAALGLRPSGANVLTF TGCGCCAGCAGCTTGGCAGCTCTGGGACTTCGACCCTCTGGGGCCAACGTCCTGACTTTC
TRBJ1-2 TRBV14 . . CASSPMDLRPYGYTF TGTGCCAGCAGCCCTATGGACCTACGCCCCTATGGCTACACCTTC
TRBJ1-2 TRBV6-4 . TRBD1 CASSATGGLGYGYTF TGTGCCAGCAGTGCGACAGGGGGTCTTGGCTATGGCTACACCTTC
TRBJ1-2 TRBV7-9 . TRBD1 CAGEDRDTYGYTF TGTGCCGGGGAGGACAGGGATACCTATGGCTACACCTTC
TRBJ1-2 TRBV5-1 . TRBD1 CASSKGQLNGYTF TGCGCCAGCAGCAAGGGACAGCTGAATGGCTACACCTTC
TRBJ1-1 TRBV7-2 . TRBD1 CASSLHYRDRGSMNTEAFF TGTGCCAGCAGCCTACACTACCGGGACAGGGGAAGCATGAACACTGAAGCTTTCTTT
TRBJ1-2 TRBV11-2 . . CASRQVRGYTF TGTGCCAGCCGACAGGTTCGTGGCTACACCTTC
TRBJ1-5 TRBV2 . . CASSEGSTGSQPQHF TGTGCCAGCAGTGAAGGAAGTACAGGGAGCCAGCCCCAGCATTTT